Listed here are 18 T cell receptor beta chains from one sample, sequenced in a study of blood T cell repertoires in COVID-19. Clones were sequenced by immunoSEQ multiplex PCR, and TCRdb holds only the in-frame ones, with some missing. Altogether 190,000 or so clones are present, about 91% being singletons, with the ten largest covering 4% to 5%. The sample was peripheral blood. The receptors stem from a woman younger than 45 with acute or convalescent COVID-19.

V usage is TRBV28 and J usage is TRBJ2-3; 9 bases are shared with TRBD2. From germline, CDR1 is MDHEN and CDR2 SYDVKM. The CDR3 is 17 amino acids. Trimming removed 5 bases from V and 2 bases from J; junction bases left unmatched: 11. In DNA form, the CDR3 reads TGTGCCAGCAGTCCCGGGCGAGTAGCGGGAGACACAGATACGCAGTATTTT. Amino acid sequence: CASSPGRVAGDTDTQYF.

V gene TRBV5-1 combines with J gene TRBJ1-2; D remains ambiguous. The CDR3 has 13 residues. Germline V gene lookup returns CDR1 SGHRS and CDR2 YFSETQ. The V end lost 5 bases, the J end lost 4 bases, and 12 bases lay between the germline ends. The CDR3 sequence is CASSLTLGYGYTF. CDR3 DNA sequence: TGCGCCAGCAGTCTCACCCTCGGCTATGGCTACACCTTC.

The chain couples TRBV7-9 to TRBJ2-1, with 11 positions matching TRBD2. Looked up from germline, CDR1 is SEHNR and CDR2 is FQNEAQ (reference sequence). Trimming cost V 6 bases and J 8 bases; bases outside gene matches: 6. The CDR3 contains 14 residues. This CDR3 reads CASRLAGAEHEQFF. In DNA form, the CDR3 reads TGTGCCAGCAGACTAGCGGGAGCCGAACATGAGCAGTTCTTC.

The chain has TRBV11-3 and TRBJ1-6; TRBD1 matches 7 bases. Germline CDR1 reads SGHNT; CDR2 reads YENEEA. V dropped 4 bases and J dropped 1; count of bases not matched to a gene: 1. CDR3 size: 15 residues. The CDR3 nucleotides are TGTGCCAGCAGCTCACAGGGGTCCTATAATTCACCCCTCCACTTT. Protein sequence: CASSSQGSYNSPLHF.

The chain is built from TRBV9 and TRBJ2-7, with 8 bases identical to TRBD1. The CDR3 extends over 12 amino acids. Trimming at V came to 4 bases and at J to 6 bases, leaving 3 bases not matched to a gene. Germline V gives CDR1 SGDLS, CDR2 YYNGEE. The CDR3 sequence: CASSRTGLEQYF. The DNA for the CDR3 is TGTGCCAGCAGCCGGACAGGGCTCGAGCAGTACTTC.

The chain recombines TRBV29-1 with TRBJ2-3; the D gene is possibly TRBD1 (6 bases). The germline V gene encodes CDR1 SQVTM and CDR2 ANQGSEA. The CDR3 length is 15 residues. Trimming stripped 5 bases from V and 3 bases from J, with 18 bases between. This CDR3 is CSVCPRTVYTDTQYF. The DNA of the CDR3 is TGCAGCGTTTGTCCAAGGACAGTTTATACAGATACGCAGTATTTT.

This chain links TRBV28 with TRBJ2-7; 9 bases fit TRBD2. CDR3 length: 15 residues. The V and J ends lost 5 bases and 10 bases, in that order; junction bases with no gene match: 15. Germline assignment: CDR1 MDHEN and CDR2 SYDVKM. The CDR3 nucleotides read TGTGCCAGCAGTCGACTAGCGCGGGAGGGCCCGGGCCAGTACTTC. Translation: CASSRLAREGPGQYF.

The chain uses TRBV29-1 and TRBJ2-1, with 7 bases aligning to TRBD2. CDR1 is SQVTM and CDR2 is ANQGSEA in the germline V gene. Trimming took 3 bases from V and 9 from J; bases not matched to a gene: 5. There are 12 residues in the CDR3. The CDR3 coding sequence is TGCAGCGTTGAGAGGGGAGGGACTGAGCAGTTCTTC. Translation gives CSVERGGTEQFF.

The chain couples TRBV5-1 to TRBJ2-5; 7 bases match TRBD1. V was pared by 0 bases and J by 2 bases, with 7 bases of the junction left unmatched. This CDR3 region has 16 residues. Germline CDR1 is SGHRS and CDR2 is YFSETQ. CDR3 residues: CASSLADGTVQETQYF. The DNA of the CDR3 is TGCGCCAGCAGCTTGGCGGATGGGACAGTTCAAGAGACCCAGTACTTC.

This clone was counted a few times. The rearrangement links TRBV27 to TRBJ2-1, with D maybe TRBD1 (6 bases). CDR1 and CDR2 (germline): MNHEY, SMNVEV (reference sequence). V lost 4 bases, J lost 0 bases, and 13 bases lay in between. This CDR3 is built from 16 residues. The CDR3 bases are TGTGCCAGCAGTTCGGGGACATTCAGCTCCTACAATGAGCAGTTCTTC. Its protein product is CASSSGTFSSYNEQFF.

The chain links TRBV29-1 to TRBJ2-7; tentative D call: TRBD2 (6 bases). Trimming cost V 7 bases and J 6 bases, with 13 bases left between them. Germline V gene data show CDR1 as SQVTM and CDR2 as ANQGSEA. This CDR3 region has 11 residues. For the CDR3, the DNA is TGCAGCGCCCGGCATAGCGGCGAGCAGTACTTC. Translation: CSARHSGEQYF.

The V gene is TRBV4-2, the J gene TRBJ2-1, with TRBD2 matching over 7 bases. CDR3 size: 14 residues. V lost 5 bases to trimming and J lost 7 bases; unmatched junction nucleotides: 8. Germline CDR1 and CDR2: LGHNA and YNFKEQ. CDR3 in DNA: TGTGCCAGCAGCAGGGGCGGGAGTTTAAATGAGCAGTTCTTC. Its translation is CASSRGGSLNEQFF.

This CDR3 reads CASSVTGTGGLIRYGYTF. The CDR3 region has the DNA TGTGCCAGCAGTGTAACCGGGACAGGGGGCCTCATCCGCTATGGCTACACCTTC. The genes are TRBV27 and TRBJ1-2, with 12 bases identical to TRBD1. The CDR3 extends over 18 amino acids. V was pared by 5 bases and J by 4 bases, with 14 bases of the junction left unmatched. The germline gives CDR1 MNHEY, CDR2 SMNVEV (reference sequence).

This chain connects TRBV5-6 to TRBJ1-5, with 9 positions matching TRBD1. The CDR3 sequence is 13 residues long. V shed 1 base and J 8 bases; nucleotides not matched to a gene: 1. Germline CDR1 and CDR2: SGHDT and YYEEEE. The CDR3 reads CASSLRQGEPQHF. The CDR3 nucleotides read TGTGCCAGCAGCTTGAGACAGGGGGAGCCCCAGCATTTT.

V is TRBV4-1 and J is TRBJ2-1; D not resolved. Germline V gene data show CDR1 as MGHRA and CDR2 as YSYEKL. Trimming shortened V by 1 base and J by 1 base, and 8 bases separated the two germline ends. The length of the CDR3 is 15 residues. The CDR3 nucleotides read TGCGCCAGCAGCCAAGTGACAAGTTCCTACAATGAGCAGTTCTTC. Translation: CASSQVTSSYNEQFF.

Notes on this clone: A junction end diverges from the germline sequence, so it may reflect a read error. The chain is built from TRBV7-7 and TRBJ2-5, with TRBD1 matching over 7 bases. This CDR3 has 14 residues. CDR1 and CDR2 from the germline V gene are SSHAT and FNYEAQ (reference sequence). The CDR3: CASSSIGQEETQYF. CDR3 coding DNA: TGTGCTAGCAGCTCCATAGGACAGGAAGAGACCCAGTACTTC.

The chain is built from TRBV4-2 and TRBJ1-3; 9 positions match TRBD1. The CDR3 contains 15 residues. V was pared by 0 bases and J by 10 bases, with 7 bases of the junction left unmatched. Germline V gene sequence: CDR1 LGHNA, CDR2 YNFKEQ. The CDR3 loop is CASSQDDGTGLTIYF. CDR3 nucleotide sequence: TGTGCCAGCAGCCAAGATGACGGGACAGGGCTAACCATATATTTT.

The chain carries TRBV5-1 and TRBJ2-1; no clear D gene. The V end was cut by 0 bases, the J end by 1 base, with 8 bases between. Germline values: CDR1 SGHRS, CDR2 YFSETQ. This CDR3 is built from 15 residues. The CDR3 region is CASSLDGRSYNEQFF. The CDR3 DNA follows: TGCGCCAGCAGCTTGGACGGCAGGTCCTACAATGAGCAGTTCTTC.